These 11 T cell receptor beta chains share one sample of origin, sequenced in a study of cytomegalovirus exposure and HLA in healthy donors. With 60 Vbeta and 13 Jbeta primers, the PCR was carried out. Only in-frame clones appear in the TCRdb table, and some are missing; sequencing was by immunoSEQ multiplex PCR. The sample consists of around 130,000 clones, about 80% of them appearing once. Input material: PBMCs. These receptors came from a man aged 25-45 years in good health and CMV-seronegative.

J is TRBJ2-7 and V is TRBV4-1; no reliable D call. Germline values: CDR1 MGHRA, CDR2 YSYEKL. CDR3 length: 15 residues. V shed 0 bases and J shed 6 bases, with 15 bases lying between them. CDR3 protein: CASSQEESLVIEQYF. DNA of the CDR3: TGCGCCAGCAGCCAAGAGGAGAGTTTAGTGATCGAGCAGTACTTC.

This chain links TRBV19 with TRBJ2-7; TRBD2 matches at 7 bases. CDR1 and CDR2 (germline): LNHDA, SQIVND (reference sequence). This CDR3 is built from 14 residues. Germline trimming cut 9 bases from V and 3 bases from J; bases unmatched to any gene: 11. CDR3 DNA: TGTGCCAGCGCTTGGGGAGCGGGAAACTACGAGCAGTACTTC. This translates into CASAWGAGNYEQYF.

This chain uses TRBV4-2 with TRBJ2-6; 9 nucleotides agree with TRBD2. The J segment lost 0 bases and the V segment lost 3 bases, leaving 6 bases of the junction unmatched. The CDR3 contains 18 residues. The germline CDR1 and CDR2 sequences are LGHNA and YNFKEQ. CDR3 sequence reads: CASSQIAGASSGANVLTF. The CDR3 nucleotides read TGTGCCAGCAGCCAGATAGCGGGGGCCAGCTCTGGGGCCAACGTCCTGACTTTC.

J is TRBJ2-5 and V is TRBV5-4; possible D gene TRBD1, 6 bases. CDR3 length: 16 amino acids. V was clipped by 4 bases and J by 1 base, with 17 bases between them. Germline values: CDR1 SGHNT, CDR2 YYREEE (reference sequence). CDR3 DNA: TGTGCCAGCAGCGCACGGGGCAGGGGCGTCCAAGAGACCCAGTACTTC. Its protein product is CASSARGRGVQETQYF.

The rearrangement links TRBV28 to TRBJ1-6, with a tentative D call TRBD1 (6 bases). From germline, CDR1 is MDHEN and CDR2 SYDVKM. The CDR3 length is 14 residues. The V and J ends lost 5 bases and 4 bases respectively, with 9 bases between them. CDR3 coding DNA: TGTGCCAGCAGTACGCAGGGGTATAATTCACCCCTCCACTTT. This gives the protein CASSTQGYNSPLHF.

The chain couples TRBV20-1 to TRBJ2-7; D is ambiguous. Germline V gene sequence: CDR1 DFQATT, CDR2 SNEGSKA (reference sequence). The CDR3 spans 11 residues. V was shortened by 4 bases and J by 6 bases, with 10 bases between the two germline ends. The CDR3 spells CSAMVSAEQYF. CDR3 sequence (DNA): TGCAGTGCTATGGTGAGCGCCGAGCAGTACTTC.

This chain joins TRBV18 and TRBJ1-2; no clear D. The CDR3 has 15 amino acids. V lost 3 bases, J lost 7 bases, and 18 bases lay in between. Germline V lookup: CDR1 KGHSH, CDR2 LQKENI. The CDR3 loop is CASSPTMGESAGYTF. The DNA of the CDR3 is TGTGCCAGCTCACCCACCATGGGAGAATCTGCTGGCTACACCTTC.

This clone was counted once. The chain links TRBV27 to TRBJ1-4, with TRBD1 matching over 7 bases. CDR1 and CDR2 (germline): MNHEY, SMNVEV (reference sequence). J gave up 4 bases and V 6 bases, and 11 bases lay outside the gene matches. The CDR3 is made up of 16 amino acids. The CDR3 sequence: CASRGGRTGYNEKLFF. CDR3 bases: TGTGCCAGCAGAGGGGGGCGGACAGGATATAATGAAAAACTGTTTTTT.

CDR3 sequence: CASRASLLGVRNEQFF. DNA for the CDR3: TGCGCCAGCAGAGCTTCCCTCTTGGGCGTTAGGAATGAGCAGTTCTTC. The V call is TRBV23-1, the J call TRBJ2-1; D is undetermined. TRBV23-1 is treated as an ORF (open reading frame) with a function not yet certain. The CDR3 runs 16 residues. With 6 bases removed from V and 7 bases from J, the gap between germline ends came to 22 bases.

This clone has just a few counts. The chain is built from TRBV11-2 and TRBJ2-5; 7 bases map to TRBD2. With V trimmed by 5 bases and J by 1 base, 7 bases remained unmatched. This CDR3 is built from 15 residues. Germline-derived CDR1 and CDR2 are SGHAT and FQNNGV. Here the CDR3 DNA reads TGTGCCAGCAGCATCGGGTGGGGGGGCCAAGAGACCCAGTACTTC. Encoded protein: CASSIGWGGQETQYF.

A remark on this clone: A junction end diverges from the germline sequence, so it may reflect a read error. The chain links TRBV5-1 to TRBJ2-7, with D possibly TRBD1 on 7 matching bases. Germline V gene sequence: CDR1 SGHRS, CDR2 YFSETQ. This CDR3 has 18 amino acids. The CDR3 nucleotides read TGCGCCAGCAGCTTGGCCTCACAGGGGCATGTCCCTCTTCTGGTGGGAGGCTTC. This translates into CASSLASQGHVPLLVGGF.